Listed below are T cell receptor beta chains from one sample, sequenced in a study of T cell repertoires in cytomegalovirus infection. TCRdb passed the reads through MiXCR, listing each CDR3 protein once. The top ten clones hold about an eighth of a sample with 650,000 to 850,000 distinct CDR3 sequences, just under 30% of them seen once. These receptors' antigens are unknown. The specimen was cultured CD8+ T cells from PBMCs, collected from culture after CMV antigen stimulation. The receptor source for this set is a human donor in good health (CMV status not recorded). Some clones in this sample may be carry-over from other donors' samples. CDR3s include the opening cysteine and the closing phenylalanine or tryptophan. D genes are given only for firm matches. Clone size, where shown, is once, few, many, or a class for clones that have expanded.

D gene: TRBD2; V gene: TRBV27; J gene: TRBJ2-3; clone size: few; CDR3 protein: CASSPGTSGVTDTQYF; CDR3 DNA: TGTGCCAGCAGTCCCGGGACTAGCGGTGTCACAGATACGCAGTATTTT
D gene: TRBD2; V gene: TRBV6-6; J gene: TRBJ2-1; clone size: -; CDR3 protein: CASKGVREGLAELYNEQFF; CDR3 DNA: TGTGCCAGTAAAGGGGTTAGGGAGGGACTAGCGGAACTATACAATGAGCAGTTCTTC
D gene: -; V gene: TRBV4-1; J gene: TRBJ1-2; clone size: -; CDR3 protein: CASSQGEGSYYGYTF; CDR3 DNA: TGCGCCAGCAGCCAAGGGGAGGGCAGCTACTATGGCTACACCTTC
D gene: -; V gene: TRBV27; J gene: TRBJ2-4; clone size: -; CDR3 protein: CASRETPRWTKNIQYF; CDR3 DNA: TGTGCCAGCAGAGAAACACCCAGGTGGACCAAAAACATTCAGTACTTC
D gene: TRBD1; V gene: TRBV19; J gene: TRBJ1-1; clone size: -; CDR3 protein: CASKGTGWATEAFF; CDR3 DNA: TGTGCCAGTAAAGGGACAGGGTGGGCCACTGAAGCTTTCTTT
D gene: TRBD1; V gene: TRBV6-6; J gene: TRBJ2-2; clone size: -; CDR3 protein: CASSYLGTGTGELFF; CDR3 DNA: TGTGCCAGCAGTTACTTAGGGACAGGGACCGGGGAGCTGTTTTTT
D gene: -; V gene: TRBV5-4; J gene: TRBJ1-6; clone size: -; CDR3 protein: CASSLDRDGYNSPLHF; CDR3 DNA: TGTGCCAGCAGCTTGGATCGAGACGGATATAATTCACCCCTCCACTTT
D gene: TRBD2; V gene: TRBV28; J gene: TRBJ2-1; clone size: -; CDR3 protein: CASSPWTSGGGVNEQFF; CDR3 DNA: TGTGCCAGCAGTCCGTGGACTAGCGGGGGGGGTGTCAATGAGCAGTTCTTC
D gene: TRBD1; V gene: TRBV11-3; J gene: TRBJ2-2; clone size: few; CDR3 protein: CASSPYTGTGEDGELFF; CDR3 DNA: TGTGCCAGCAGCCCCTATACCGGGACAGGGGAAGACGGGGAGCTGTTTTTT
D gene: TRBD1; V gene: TRBV12-3/TRBV12-4; J gene: TRBJ1-2; clone size: -; CDR3 protein: CASIFGGQGNGYTF; CDR3 DNA: TGTGCCAGCATCTTTGGGGGACAGGGAAATGGCTACACCTTC
D gene: -; V gene: TRBV7-9; J gene: TRBJ1-1; clone size: few; CDR3 protein: CASSSGSPTEAFF; CDR3 DNA: TGTGCCAGCTCGTCAGGGTCGCCCACTGAAGCTTTCTTT
D gene: TRBD1; V gene: TRBV5-4; J gene: TRBJ2-1; clone size: -; CDR3 protein: CASSSRTGIYNEQFF; CDR3 DNA: TGTGCCAGCAGCTCCCGGACAGGAATCTACAATGAGCAGTTCTTC
D gene: -; V gene: TRBV15; J gene: TRBJ1-1; clone size: -; CDR3 protein: CATSRANTEAFF; CDR3 DNA: TGTGCCACCAGCAGAGCGAACACTGAAGCTTTCTTT
D gene: TRBD2; V gene: TRBV20-1; J gene: TRBJ2-1; clone size: -; CDR3 protein: CSARNSGGYNEQFF; CDR3 DNA: TGCAGTGCTAGAAACAGCGGGGGGTACAATGAGCAGTTCTTC
D gene: TRBD1; V gene: TRBV5-6; J gene: TRBJ2-7; clone size: few; CDR3 protein: CASSLGTGGSYEQYF; CDR3 DNA: TGTGCCAGCAGCTTAGGGACAGGGGGCTCCTACGAGCAGTACTTC
D gene: -; V gene: TRBV10-3; J gene: TRBJ1-1; clone size: -; CDR3 protein: CAISESGYRPEAFF; CDR3 DNA: TGTGCCATCAGTGAGTCGGGCTATCGTCCCGAAGCTTTCTTT
D gene: -; V gene: TRBV12-3/TRBV12-4; J gene: TRBJ2-7; clone size: -; CDR3 protein: CASRRDTYEQYF; CDR3 DNA: TGTGCCAGCAGACGAGACACCTACGAGCAGTACTTC
D gene: TRBD1; V gene: TRBV7-2; J gene: TRBJ1-3; clone size: few; CDR3 protein: CASSETGGQSSGNTIYF; CDR3 DNA: TGTGCCAGCAGCGAAACAGGGGGCCAAAGCTCTGGAAACACCATATATTTT
D gene: -; V gene: TRBV29-1; J gene: TRBJ1-2; clone size: -; CDR3 protein: CSVDSEGTANYGYTF; CDR3 DNA: TGCAGCGTTGACAGTGAGGGCACGGCTAACTATGGCTACACCTTC
D gene: TRBD1; V gene: TRBV7-6; J gene: TRBJ2-4; clone size: few; CDR3 protein: CASSPNHGQGGPKNIQYF; CDR3 DNA: TGTGCCAGCAGCCCGAATCACGGACAGGGTGGGCCCAAAAACATTCAGTACTTC
D gene: -; V gene: TRBV7-6; J gene: TRBJ2-3; clone size: -; CDR3 protein: CASSLFSAYADTQYF; CDR3 DNA: TGTGCCAGCAGCTTATTTTCCGCATATGCAGATACGCAGTATTTT
D gene: -; V gene: TRBV14; J gene: TRBJ1-4; clone size: -; CDR3 protein: CASSPGFSGRNEKLFF; CDR3 DNA: TGTGCCAGCAGCCCGGGCTTCTCCGGTAGGAATGAAAAACTGTTTTTT
D gene: -; V gene: TRBV6-6; J gene: TRBJ1-1; clone size: few; CDR3 protein: CASSESGMNTEAFF; CDR3 DNA: TGTGCCAGCAGTGAGTCTGGGATGAACACTGAAGCTTTCTTT
D gene: TRBD1; V gene: TRBV6-5; J gene: TRBJ1-2; clone size: -; CDR3 protein: CASSADYDRVQYGYTF; CDR3 DNA: TGTGCCAGCAGTGCTGATTATGACAGGGTTCAGTATGGCTACACCTTC
D gene: TRBD2; V gene: TRBV7-2; J gene: TRBJ2-1; clone size: many; CDR3 protein: CASSLTTWLAGDNEQFF; CDR3 DNA: TGTGCCAGCAGCTTGACTACCTGGCTAGCGGGGGACAATGAGCAGTTCTTC
D gene: TRBD2; V gene: TRBV7-9; J gene: TRBJ2-3; clone size: many; CDR3 protein: CASSQPTLLAGEATLPDTQYF; CDR3 DNA: TGTGCCAGCAGCCAGCCCACCCTACTAGCGGGGGAGGCAACCTTACCAGATACGCAGTATTTT
D gene: -; V gene: TRBV7-9; J gene: TRBJ1-1; clone size: few; CDR3 protein: CASSPPGTEAEAFF; CDR3 DNA: TGTGCCAGCAGCCCCCCGGGGACCGAGGCTGAAGCTTTCTTT
D gene: -; V gene: TRBV7-9; J gene: TRBJ1-1; clone size: -; CDR3 protein: CASSLGHGREAFF; CDR3 DNA: TGTGCCAGCAGCTTAGGGCATGGTCGGGAGGCTTTCTTT
D gene: TRBD1; V gene: TRBV2; J gene: TRBJ1-5; clone size: -; CDR3 protein: CASSDWTGEASNQPQHF; CDR3 DNA: TGTGCCAGCAGTGACTGGACAGGGGAGGCTTCTAATCAGCCCCAGCATTTT
D gene: -; V gene: TRBV6-1; J gene: TRBJ2-3; clone size: few; CDR3 protein: CASILRDWAFDTQYF; CDR3 DNA: TGTGCCAGCATCCTCCGTGACTGGGCTTTTGATACGCAGTATTTT
D gene: TRBD1; V gene: TRBV7-6; J gene: TRBJ2-7; clone size: -; CDR3 protein: CASSQRTGPPYEQYF; CDR3 DNA: TGTGCCAGCAGCCAACGGACAGGCCCGCCCTACGAGCAGTACTTC
D gene: -; V gene: TRBV7-6; J gene: TRBJ1-3; clone size: -; CDR3 protein: CTLVGAPGNTIYF; CDR3 DNA: TGTACCTTGGTCGGGGCCCCCGGAAACACCATATATTTT
D gene: -; V gene: TRBV6-5; J gene: TRBJ1-4; clone size: once; CDR3 protein: CASSYSRGGNEKLFF; CDR3 DNA: TGTGCCAGCAGTTACTCCCGCGGGGGAAATGAAAAACTGTTTTTT
D gene: -; V gene: TRBV13; J gene: TRBJ1-3; clone size: -; CDR3 protein: CASSFMGNSGNTIYF; CDR3 DNA: TGTGCCAGCAGCTTCATGGGGAACTCTGGAAACACCATATATTTT
D gene: TRBD1; V gene: TRBV7-8; J gene: TRBJ1-1; clone size: many; CDR3 protein: CASSLEGGDRGSWYTEAFF; CDR3 DNA: TGTGCCAGCAGCTTAGAAGGGGGGGACAGGGGAAGTTGGTACACTGAAGCTTTCTTT
D gene: -; V gene: TRBV27; J gene: TRBJ1-3; clone size: -; CDR3 protein: CASSPRRTGNTIYF; CDR3 DNA: TGTGCCAGCAGTCCTCGGAGGACTGGAAACACCATATATTTT
D gene: -; V gene: TRBV27; J gene: TRBJ2-1; clone size: -; CDR3 protein: CASSLWGEGEQFF; CDR3 DNA: TGTGCCAGCAGTTTATGGGGTGAAGGTGAGCAGTTCTTC
D gene: -; V gene: TRBV27; J gene: TRBJ1-1; clone size: few; CDR3 protein: CASSRGGARGTEAFF; CDR3 DNA: TGTGCCAGCAGTAGGGGGGGTGCGAGGGGTACTGAAGCTTTCTTT
D gene: -; V gene: TRBV19; J gene: TRBJ2-1; clone size: -; CDR3 protein: CASSISFWYGQFF; CDR3 DNA: TGTGCCAGTAGTATATCGTTTTGGTACGGGCAGTTCTTC
D gene: TRBD1; V gene: TRBV15; J gene: TRBJ2-4; clone size: -; CDR3 protein: CATSRWTGGSKNIQYF; CDR3 DNA: TGTGCCACCAGCAGATGGACAGGGGGGAGCAAAAACATTCAGTACTTC
D gene: -; V gene: TRBV7-9; J gene: TRBJ2-7; clone size: -; CDR3 protein: CASSLVQGGYYEQYF; CDR3 DNA: TGTGCCAGCAGCTTAGTCCAGGGGGGGTACTACGAGCAGTACTTC
D gene: -; V gene: TRBV12-3/TRBV12-4; J gene: TRBJ2-3; clone size: -; CDR3 protein: CASSPGGGATDTQYF; CDR3 DNA: TGTGCCAGCAGCCCCGGCGGGGGCGCGACAGATACGCAGTATTTT
D gene: TRBD1; V gene: TRBV7-6; J gene: TRBJ1-2; clone size: -; CDR3 protein: CASSTGTAWGYTF; CDR3 DNA: TGTGCCAGCAGCACAGGGACAGCTTGGGGCTACACCTTC
D gene: TRBD1; V gene: TRBV7-9; J gene: TRBJ2-3; clone size: -; CDR3 protein: CASSRPKTGGLPTDTQYF; CDR3 DNA: TGTGCCAGCAGCCGACCCAAGACAGGGGGCTTACCCACAGATACGCAGTATTTT
D gene: -; V gene: TRBV4-3; J gene: TRBJ2-3; clone size: -; CDR3 protein: CASSQAEIVTDTQYF; CDR3 DNA: TGCGCCAGCAGCCAAGCGGAAATTGTCACAGATACGCAGTATTTT
D gene: TRBD1; V gene: TRBV7-2; J gene: TRBJ2-2; clone size: many; CDR3 protein: CAILDREIGELFF; CDR3 DNA: TGTGCCATCCTGGACAGGGAAATCGGGGAGCTGTTTTTT
D gene: -; V gene: TRBV7-9; J gene: TRBJ2-1; clone size: few; CDR3 protein: CASSLGGLGRAGSEQFF; CDR3 DNA: TGTGCCAGCAGCTTAGGCGGCTTGGGCAGGGCGGGCAGTGAGCAGTTCTTC
D gene: -; V gene: TRBV7-9; J gene: TRBJ2-4; clone size: many; CDR3 protein: CASSLESAGIAKNIQYF; CDR3 DNA: TGTGCCAGCAGCTTAGAATCGGCAGGAATAGCCAAAAACATTCAGTACTTC
D gene: -; V gene: TRBV20-1; J gene: TRBJ2-7; clone size: -; CDR3 protein: CSAPIVPSYEQYF; CDR3 DNA: TGCAGTGCTCCGATCGTGCCTTCCTACGAGCAGTACTTC
D gene: TRBD1; V gene: TRBV5-6; J gene: TRBJ1-6; clone size: many; CDR3 protein: CASSSPTGTGNSPLHF; CDR3 DNA: TGTGCCAGCAGCTCTCCTACCGGGACAGGGAATTCACCCCTCCACTTT
D gene: -; V gene: TRBV27; J gene: TRBJ1-1; clone size: -; CDR3 protein: CASSLAFQGVTEAFF; CDR3 DNA: TGTGCCAGCAGTTTAGCCTTTCAGGGAGTCACTGAAGCTTTCTTT
D gene: -; V gene: TRBV7-6; J gene: TRBJ2-3; clone size: many; CDR3 protein: CASSSSTVPSTDTQYF; CDR3 DNA: TGTGCCAGCAGCTCCTCGACAGTTCCTAGCACAGATACGCAGTATTTT